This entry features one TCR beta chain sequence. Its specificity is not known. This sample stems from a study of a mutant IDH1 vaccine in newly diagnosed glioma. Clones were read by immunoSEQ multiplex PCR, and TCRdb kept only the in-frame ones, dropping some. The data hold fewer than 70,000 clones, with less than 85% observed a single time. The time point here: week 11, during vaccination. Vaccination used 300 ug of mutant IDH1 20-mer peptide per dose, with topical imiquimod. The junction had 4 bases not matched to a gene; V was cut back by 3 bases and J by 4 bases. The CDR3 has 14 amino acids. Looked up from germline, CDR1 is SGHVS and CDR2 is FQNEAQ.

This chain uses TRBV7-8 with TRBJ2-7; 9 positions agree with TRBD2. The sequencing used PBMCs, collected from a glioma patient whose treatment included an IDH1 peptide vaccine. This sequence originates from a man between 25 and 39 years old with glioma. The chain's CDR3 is CASSFVAGAYEQYF. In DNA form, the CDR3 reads TGTGCCAGCAGCTTTGTAGCGGGAGCTTACGAGCAGTACTTC.